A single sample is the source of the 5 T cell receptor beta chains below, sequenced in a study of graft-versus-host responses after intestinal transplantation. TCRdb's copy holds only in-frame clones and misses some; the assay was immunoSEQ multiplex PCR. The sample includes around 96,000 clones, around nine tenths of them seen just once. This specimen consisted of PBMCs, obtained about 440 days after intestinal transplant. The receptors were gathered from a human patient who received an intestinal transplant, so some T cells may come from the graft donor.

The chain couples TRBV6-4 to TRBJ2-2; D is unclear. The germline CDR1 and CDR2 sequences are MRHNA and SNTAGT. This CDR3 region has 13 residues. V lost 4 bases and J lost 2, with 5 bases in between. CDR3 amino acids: CASSAYNTGELFF. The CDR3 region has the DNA TGTGCCAGCAGTGCTTACAACACCGGGGAGCTGTTTTTT.

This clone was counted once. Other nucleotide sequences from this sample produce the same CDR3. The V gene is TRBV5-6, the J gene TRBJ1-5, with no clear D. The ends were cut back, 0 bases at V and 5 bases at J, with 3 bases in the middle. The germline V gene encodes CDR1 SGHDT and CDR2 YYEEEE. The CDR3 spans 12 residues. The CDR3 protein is CASSLGDQPQHF. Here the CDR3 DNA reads TGTGCCAGCAGCTTGGGGGATCAGCCCCAGCATTTT.

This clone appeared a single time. CDR3 bases: TGTGCCAGCAGCTTAGGTATTGGGGGGAGCTCTTCTGGAAACACCATATATTTT. Protein product: CASSLGIGGSSSGNTIYF. This chain joins TRBV7-9 and TRBJ1-3; weak D call: TRBD1 (5 bases). Germline CDR1 reads SEHNR; CDR2 reads FQNEAQ (reference sequence). V gave up 1 base and J gave up 1 base, with 17 bases separating them. The CDR3 is 18 amino acids.

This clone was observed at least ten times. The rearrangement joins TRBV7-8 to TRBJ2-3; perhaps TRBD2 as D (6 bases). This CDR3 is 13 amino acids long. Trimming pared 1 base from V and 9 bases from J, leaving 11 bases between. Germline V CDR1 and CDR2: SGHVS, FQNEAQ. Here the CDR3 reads CASSLGTGETQYF. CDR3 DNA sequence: TGTGCCAGCAGCTTAGGGACGGGGGAGACGCAGTATTTT. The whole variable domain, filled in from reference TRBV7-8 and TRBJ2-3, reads GAGVSQSPRYKVAKRGQDVALRCDPISGHVSLFWYQQALGQGPEFLTYFQNEAQLDKSGLPSDRFFAERPEGSVSTLKIQRTQQEDSAVYLCASSLGTGETQYFGPGTRLTVL.

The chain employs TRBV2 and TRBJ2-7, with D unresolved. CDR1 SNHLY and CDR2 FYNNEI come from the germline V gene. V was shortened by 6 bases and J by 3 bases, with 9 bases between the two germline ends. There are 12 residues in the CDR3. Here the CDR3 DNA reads TGTGCCAGCAGGGACCGAAACTACGAGCAGTACTTC. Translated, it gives CASRDRNYEQYF.